This TCR beta chain was identified in a study of brain T cells in children with intractable seizures. Sample share makes this clone medium-sized. Here immunoSEQ multiplex PCR was the method, and the copy in TCRdb shows in-frame clones only, minus some. Among under 45,000 clones listed, 90% were seen once. The sequenced cases were selected for having the highest brain T cell transcript signatures. This material consisted of peripheral blood, taken at surgery. The origin of this receptor is a girl aged 2 to 10 with tuberous sclerosis and intractable seizures.

The CDR3 DNA follows: TGTGCCAGCAGTGAATGGGGCGGGGGGGCCTACAATGAGCAGTTCTTC. Translated: CASSEWGGGAYNEQFF. The V and J genes are TRBV6-1 and TRBJ2-1; the match to TRBD2 covers 9 bases. CDR1 is MNHNS, CDR2 SASEGT, per germline. The trim removed 2 bases at V and 2 bases at J, leaving 4 bases unmatched. CDR3 size: 16 residues.